This T cell receptor beta chain was observed in a study of regulatory T cells in long-lasting Graves disease. Arm-PCR of CDR3 regions with iRepertoire HTBI primers generated TCR beta libraries. TCRdb fed the multiplex PCR reads into MiXCR, producing one record per CDR3 protein. The data contain a few hundred thousand distinct CDR3 sequences, over 12% of them singletons. The time point denotes: newly diagnosed GD, antithyroid drugs for less than 3 months. After RNA was extracted from PBMCs, the TCR library was made from it. These data were also reused for a study on T cells in Graves' hyperthyroidism and ophthalmopathy. That investigation notes: Patients were aged 18 to 65, had disease duration under 2 months, and had newly diagnosed hyperthyroidism. An initial round of RT-PCR targeting the TCR CDR3 relied on the HTBI primer set.

This sequence originates from a woman between 35 and 50 years old with Graves disease. This material consisted of peripheral blood mononuclear cells (PBMCs), taken at new diagnosis, from a patient treated with antithyroid drugs.

Written as DNA, the CDR3 is TGTGCCAGCAGTTACCCACTCAGAGGGGTGTACAATGAGCAGTTCTTC. It translates to CASSYPLRGVYNEQFF. This chain uses TRBV6-9 with TRBJ2-1, with D perhaps TRBD1 or TRBD2 (5 bases each). The V gene lost 3 bases and the J gene lost 4 bases, with 16 bases spanning the gap. The germline gives CDR1 MNHGY, CDR2 SVAAGI. The CDR3 is 16 residues long.